This T cell receptor (beta chain) was identified during a study of monozygotic twins with inflammatory bowel disease. This CDR3 is built from 14 residues. CDR1 and CDR2 from the germline V gene are SGHNT and YYREEE (reference sequence). Findings of the study overall: Lower sharing of clonotypes with other individuals was seen in IBD patients than in healthy twins. This was most marked in patients showing signs of disease activity. Patient repertoire variability may have increased through differing immunosuppressive treatments.

Details on this clonotype: Its target is not known.

Using the 5' RACE reads, TCRdb records one entry per CDR3 protein without DNA. The table lists approximately 120,000 distinct CDR3 sequences. Sequenced sample: blood. The rearrangement links TRBV5-4 to TRBJ1-1. This sequence originates from a human donor with ulcerative colitis or Crohn's disease, or a healthy co-twin of an affected twin (not recorded which). The CDR3 loop reads CASSSVVMNTEAFF.